This T cell receptor (beta chain) was captured in a study of T cell repertoires in cytomegalovirus infection. Each CDR3 protein gets one entry after TCRdb re-called the reads with MiXCR. The data hold around 530,000 distinct CDR3 sequences, with less than 30% observed a single time. This clonotype was observed many times. V was cut by 1 base and J by 2 bases, with 9 bases left in between. CDR3 length equals 14 residues. This receptor was taken from a human donor in good health (CMV status not recorded). Some clones in this sample may be carry-over from other donors' samples. The material sequenced was PBMCs. The chain uses TRBV12-3 or TRBV12-4 and TRBJ2-7; the D is unclear. DNA for the CDR3: TGTGCCAGCAGTTTAGTTGGCGGAACCTACGAGCAGTACTTC. It yields the protein CASSLVGGTYEQYF.